These 10 T cell receptor beta chains originate from one sample sequenced in a study of blood T cell repertoires in COVID-19. Data came from immunoSEQ multiplex PCR; TCRdb stores just in-frame clones and leaves some out. The sample consists of about 140,000 clones, roughly 80% of them appearing once. Sequencing used peripheral blood. Every receptor here comes from a man aged 50-59 years with acute or convalescent COVID-19.

The V and J genes are TRBV18 and TRBJ2-5; 8 bases agree with TRBD2. The length of the CDR3 is 15 residues. Losses at the gene ends were 5 bases for V and 9 bases for J; bases not matched to a gene: 14. Germline CDR1 is KGHSH and CDR2 is LQKENI. The CDR3 DNA reads as TGTGCCAGCTCAACCCGGCGGGGGGTTGGTGAGTCCCAGTACTTC. It is translated as CASSTRRGVGESQYF.

The J gene is TRBJ2-7, the V gene TRBV27; TRBD2 matches 15 bases. CDR3 length equals 17 residues. Germline lookup yields CDR1 MNHEY and CDR2 SMNVEV (reference sequence). With V trimmed by 5 bases and J by 6 bases, 11 bases remained unmatched. The CDR3 protein is CASSPRTSGGALGEQYF. CDR3 DNA: TGTGCCAGCAGTCCTCGGACTAGCGGGGGGGCGCTGGGCGAGCAGTACTTC.

V is TRBV6-1 and J is TRBJ1-6; D not certain. CDR3 length: 19 residues. Trimming shortened V by 2 bases and J by 0 bases, and 17 bases separated the two germline ends. Germline CDR1 MNHNS, CDR2 SASEGT. The CDR3 nucleotides are TGTGCCAGCAGTGAAAGGGCTTCAGCGGCTAGCTCCTATAATTCACCCCTCCACTTT. It codes for CASSERASAASSYNSPLHF.

The genes are TRBV29-1 and TRBJ1-2, with D unresolved. With 8 bases removed from V and 7 bases from J, the gap between germline ends came to 20 bases. Germline CDR1 reads SQVTM; CDR2 reads ANQGSEA. The CDR3 spans 13 residues. The CDR3 reads CSTHLTREGGYTF. The CDR3 region has the DNA TGCAGCACCCACCTTACTAGGGAGGGTGGCTACACCTTC.

The chain links TRBV7-7 to TRBJ2-5; TRBD2 matches at 7 bases. The CDR3 has 14 amino acids. Germline values: CDR1 SSHAT, CDR2 FNYEAQ (reference sequence). With V trimmed by 5 bases and J by 2 bases, 5 bases remained unmatched. The CDR3 spells CASSPLGGQETQYF. DNA for the CDR3: TGTGCCAGCAGCCCTCTCGGGGGGCAAGAGACCCAGTACTTC. Drawing the rest from reference TRBV7-7 and TRBJ2-5, the complete variable domain is GAGVSQSPRYKVTKRGQDVTLRCDPISSHATLYWYQQALGQGPEFLTYFNYEAQPDKSGLPSDRFSAERPEGSISTLTIQRTEQRDSAMYRCASSPLGGQETQYFGPGTRLLVL.

This chain links TRBV5-1 with TRBJ2-1, with TRBD1 identical over 7 bases. Germline trimming cut 4 bases from V and 5 bases from J; bases unmatched to any gene: 6. Germline assignment: CDR1 SGHRS and CDR2 YFSETQ. This CDR3 spans 14 amino acids. The CDR3 loop is CASSPPGQNNEQFF. DNA of the CDR3: TGCGCCAGCAGCCCTCCGGGACAGAACAATGAGCAGTTCTTC. The full variable domain, rest sourced from reference TRBV5-1 and TRBJ2-1, is KAGVTQTPRYLIKTRGQQVTLSCSPISGHRSVSWYQQTPGQGLQFLFEYFSETQRNKGNFPGRFSGRQFSNSRSEMNVSTLELGDSALYLCASSPPGQNNEQFFGPGTRLTVL.

The chain employs TRBV19 and TRBJ2-1, with 8 bases identical to TRBD2. This CDR3 is built from 16 residues. The junction had 4 bases not matched to a gene; V was cut back by 3 bases and J by 0 bases. Per germline, CDR1 LNHDA and CDR2 SQIVND (reference sequence). In DNA, the CDR3 is TGTGCCAGTAGTATGTTCGGGGGGGGCTCCTACAATGAGCAGTTCTTC. Translating it yields CASSMFGGGSYNEQFF.

The chain recombines TRBV4-2 with TRBJ1-5; D may be TRBD1 (6 bases). Germline-derived CDR1 and CDR2 are LGHNA and YNFKEQ. This CDR3 has 18 residues. V was cut by 0 bases and J by 9 bases, with 24 bases left in between. CDR3 bases: TGTGCCAGCAGCCAAGAATTTGGGGACAAATCCCCGCAGACGCCCCAGCATTTT. Its protein product is CASSQEFGDKSPQTPQHF.

V and J are TRBV30 and TRBJ2-2; 9 bases map to TRBD1. Per germline, CDR1 GTSNPN and CDR2 SVGIG (reference sequence). The CDR3 contains 13 residues. Trimming cost V 3 bases and J 7 bases; bases outside gene matches: 3. The CDR3 DNA follows: TGTGCCTGGAGCAGGACAGGGGTCGGGGAGCTGTTTTTT. This translates into CAWSRTGVGELFF.

In nucleotides, the CDR3 is TGTGCCAGCAGAAGACAGGGGGGTGAGACCCAGTACTTC. It is translated as CASRRQGGETQYF. The J gene is TRBJ2-5, the V gene TRBV7-9, with 9 bases lining up with TRBD1. Germline-derived CDR1 and CDR2 are SEHNR and FQNEAQ (reference sequence). Losses at the gene ends were 6 bases for V and 5 bases for J; bases not matched to a gene: 4. There are 13 residues in the CDR3.